This TCR beta chain was sequenced in a study of identical twins (dated by TCRdb to 2015 to 2016). Background for the entire study: To test whether fetal clonotypes persist, the study used deep sequencing on TCR alpha and beta repertoires from monozygotic twins, unrelated adults of various ages, and cord blood. Replicate twin experiments were performed at different times using different library preparation protocols to rule out contamination.

The study at large found these results: In monozygotic twins, recombination models systematically underestimated out-of-frame TCR alpha sharing, but the models matched the sharing seen between unrelated individuals. The excess sharing between twins in beta out-of-frame sequences was weaker because fewer shared sequences reduced the signal-to-noise ratio. Compared with coincidental sharing between unrelated individuals, out-of-frame TCR alpha sequences shared between twins had an excess of sequences with low generation probability. Fewer insertions were carried by abundant cord blood beta clonotypes; a weaker similar trend was observed in young adult naive repertoires, while no such trend was observed in memory repertoires. Zero-insertion analyses could be partly confounded by invariant T cells such as MAIT and iNKT, although diverse VJ usage argued against such confounding for most clonotypes. Because the same donors could not be followed over many years, the conclusions depended on cross-sectional statistical analysis.

The CDR3 holds 16 amino acids from the cysteine to the phenylalanine. Only CDR3 DNA remains: 48 bases, in frame from the first base. V is pared back by 2 bases and J by 2 bases, with 14 bases lying between the germline termini. CDR1 MNHEY and CDR2 SMNVEV were looked up in the germline V gene (reference sequence). Library preparation used 5' RACE. TCRdb names Illumina HiSeq 2000 as the instrument used. A universal primer binding site was added through template switching, and the final cDNA carried a unique molecular identifier so that TCR cDNA molecules could be counted accurately. Specific primers in the conserved constant-segment region were used to synthesize first-strand cDNA for TCR alpha and beta chains. To control for contamination, each cDNA library was double barcoded with a SMART-Mk sample barcode plus Illumina barcodes. TruSeq adapter sequences, together with Illumina sample barcodes, were added in two successive PCR steps. TCR alpha and beta cDNA libraries were sequenced on the Illumina HiSeq platform with custom primers. In the original analysis: Unique molecular identifiers were extracted from raw reads with MiGEC, and CDR3 positions were determined with MiXCR. Recombination models were inferred per individual with the repgenHMM and IGoR tools using an EM algorithm. Shared clonotypes were analyzed with the tcR package in R, and sharing was normalized by the product of cloneset sizes. To study raw recombination without the effects of thymic and clonal selection, out-of-frame nonproductive sequences were analyzed. TCRdb applied fastp at Q25 and MiXCR to the public reads, then kept only in-frame beta chains. Identical CDR3 proteins give one entry, which carries the most common genes and DNA. TCRdb's processing, not the authors', yielded these V and J calls. The sample table contains some 330,000 distinct CDR3 sequences; only one count was recorded for roughly 9% of them. The top ten hold approximately 9.3% of the sample.

About this clonotype: Its target antigen remains unknown. Per-base qualities were not stored, and no clone one base away is much larger.

All donors were healthy Caucasians. The researchers also sequenced three unrelated adults who were not twins: a male aged 18 to 29, a male aged 50 to 60, and a female aged 50 to 60. Miltenyi CD45RO+ enrichment and human naive T-cell isolation kits were used to isolate memory (CD45RO+) and naive T cells from PBMC. The V gene is TRBV27 and the J gene is TRBJ2-3, with TRBD2 as a weak D call on 7 bases. The sequenced material came from naive T cells sorted from blood. The cell subset or site label for this specimen denotes: cells isolated with a human naive T-cell isolation kit. The sequence was collected from a woman between 50 and 59 years old in good health. The CDR3 sequence is CASSLGGGLVTDTQYF. Read as DNA, the sequence is TGTGCCAGCAGTTTAGGGGGGGGGCTAGTCACAGATACGCAGTATTTT.